This T cell receptor (beta chain) stems from a study of T-cell memory formation after mild COVID-19. Across the whole study: Each donor largely had its own TCR clusters. General study results and limits: The main location of contracting CD4+ clones was CM and EM, and that of contracting CD8+ clones was EMRA.

Regarding this clonotype: Its target is not known.

V lost 2 bases, J lost 7 bases, and 12 bases stayed unmatched. CDR3 length equals 16 residues. Looked up from germline, CDR1 is SGHRS and CDR2 is YFSETQ. Amplification by 5'RACE using constant-segment primers produced TCR alpha and TCR beta cDNA libraries that carried sample barcodes and UMIs. TCRdb re-derived calls from the 5' RACE reads in MiXCR, one entry per CDR3 protein. The repertoire holds 100,000 to 140,000 distinct CDR3 sequences, with approximately 15% as singletons. Specimen: PBMCs or a T cell subset sorted from them (not recorded which). This clonotype originated in a man younger than 30 who had mild COVID-19 (a few samples of this study predate the infection). Cell type and time point are not known. V is TRBV5-1 and J is TRBJ2-1; the match to TRBD2 covers 7 bases. CDR3 protein: CASSFFRLADYNEQFF. The CDR3, as DNA: TGCGCCAGCAGCTTTTTCCGGCTAGCGGATTATAATGAGCAGTTCTTC.